One and the same sample provided the 30 T cell receptor beta chains below, sequenced in a study of control samples from healthy donors and cancer patients. Generated by immunoSEQ multiplex PCR, the TCRdb table keeps only in-frame clones and is missing some. The sample lists about 150,000 clones; roughly 94% were seen once. Sequencing was performed on PBMCs. The receptor source for this set is a man aged 55-75 years with colorectal cancer.

The chain carries TRBV6-6 and TRBJ2-5; 8 positions match TRBD2. The length of the CDR3 is 15 residues. With V trimmed by 8 bases and J by 3 bases, 11 bases remained unmatched. Germline CDR1 reads MNHNY; CDR2 reads SVGAGI (reference sequence). The CDR3 nucleotides are TGTGCCAGCCGCTCCGGGGAAGCGGGGGAAGAGACCCAGTACTTC. It specifies CASRSGEAGEETQYF.

The rearrangement joins TRBV4-1 to TRBJ2-2; 10 bases align to TRBD2. The J segment lost 2 bases and the V segment lost 4 bases, leaving 10 bases of the junction unmatched. Germline values: CDR1 MGHRA, CDR2 YSYEKL. The CDR3 totals 18 residues. CDR3 protein: CASSPLGAGGRNTGELFF. The CDR3 nucleotides are TGCGCCAGCAGCCCCCTGGGAGCGGGGGGGCGAAACACCGGGGAGCTGTTTTTT.

V is TRBV29-1 and J is TRBJ2-7, with D possibly matching TRBD1 (5 bases). This CDR3 contains 8 residues. Per germline, CDR1 SQVTM and CDR2 ANQGSEA. The ends were cut back, 4 bases at V and 13 bases at J, with 8 bases in the middle. The CDR3 sequence: CSVGREYF. In DNA, the CDR3 is TGCAGCGTTGGCAGGGAATACTTC.

The rearrangement links TRBV5-4 to TRBJ2-2; 7 nucleotides match TRBD1. The V gene end was trimmed by 0 bases and the J gene end by 9 bases; junction bases not matched to a gene: 5. The germline gives CDR1 SGHNT, CDR2 YYREEE (reference sequence). The length of the CDR3 is 14 residues. The DNA for the CDR3 is TGTGCCAGCAGCTTGGAAAGGGGGCGCCGGGAGCTGTTTTTT. Translation gives CASSLERGRRELFF.

The rearrangement uses TRBV3-1 (or the pseudogene TRBV3-2) and TRBJ1-2; a weak D match, TRBD1 (6 bases). Germline V gene lookup returns CDR1 LGHDT and CDR2 YNNKEL (reference sequence). Trimming cost V 4 bases and J 4 bases, with 10 bases left between them. The length of the CDR3 is 13 residues. In DNA, the CDR3 is TGTGCCAGCAGCCTCGGGACAACCTATGGCTACACCTTC. Translation gives CASSLGTTYGYTF.

V gene TRBV7-2 combines with J gene TRBJ1-2; D unresolved. The CDR3 spans 15 residues. Germline V gene lookup returns CDR1 SGHTA and CDR2 FQGNSA. Deletions cut 5 bases from V and 7 bases from J, with 20 bases between. The DNA for the CDR3 is TGTGCCAGCAGCCCTCTGGCGGAAGGTCGACGTGGCTACACCTTC. Residues: CASSPLAEGRRGYTF.

The gene calls are TRBV27 and TRBJ1-1; maybe TRBD1 (6 bases). Trimming took 6 bases from V and 4 from J, leaving 18 bases between them. This CDR3 has 15 amino acids. CDR1 is MNHEY, CDR2 SMNVEV, per germline (reference sequence). In DNA, the CDR3 is TGTGCCAGCAGACCAGGTGGGGGCCGGATCACTGAAGCTTTCTTT. Protein product: CASRPGGGRITEAFF.

The chain recombines TRBV6-5 with TRBJ1-1; a weak D match, TRBD1 (5 bases). V dropped 0 bases and J dropped 4 bases, with 12 bases sitting between them. Germline V CDR1 and CDR2: MNHEY, SVGAGI. The CDR3 covers 15 residues. The CDR3 sequence: CASSYSGRVLTEAFF. CDR3 in DNA: TGTGCCAGCAGTTACTCAGGCAGGGTCCTCACTGAAGCTTTCTTT.

The chain carries TRBV5-4 and TRBJ1-5; possibly TRBD1 for D (6 bases). V dropped 4 bases and J dropped 4 bases, with 12 bases sitting between them. In germline, CDR1 is SGHNT, CDR2 YYREEE (reference sequence). The CDR3 spans 14 residues. CDR3 amino acids: CASSIQGGNQPQHF. CDR3 nucleotides: TGTGCCAGCAGCATACAGGGTGGGAATCAGCCCCAGCATTTT.

V and J are TRBV5-1 and TRBJ1-2; D uncertain. Germline V gene data show CDR1 as SGHRS and CDR2 as YFSETQ. Trimming cost V 0 bases and J 8 bases, with 14 bases left between them. The CDR3 contains 14 residues. In DNA, the CDR3 is TGCGCCAGCAGCTTGGACTCGGGCGCGGAAGGCTACACCTTC. This encodes CASSLDSGAEGYTF.

This chain uses TRBV12-3 or TRBV12-4 with TRBJ1-1; the D is unclear. The CDR3 runs to 12 residues. Trimming took off 5 bases at V and 4 bases at J, with 8 bases between the two ends. The CDR3 region is CASSDWGTEAFF. The CDR3 DNA sequence: TGTGCCAGCAGTGACTGGGGCACTGAAGCTTTCTTT.

The chain joins TRBV3-1 (or the pseudogene TRBV3-2) to TRBJ2-5; TRBD2 agrees at 10 bases. The CDR3 length is 16 residues. The J segment lost 5 bases and the V segment lost 5 bases, leaving 11 bases of the junction unmatched. CDR1 LGHDT and CDR2 YNNKEL come from the germline V gene (reference sequence). The CDR3 protein is CASSIPGLAGEETQYF. CDR3 nucleotides: TGTGCCAGCAGCATCCCGGGGCTAGCGGGGGAGGAGACCCAGTACTTC.

In this sample, this clone turned up once. The same CDR3 is also encoded by other DNA sequences in this sample. The chain uses TRBV5-1 and TRBJ1-2; 7 nucleotides agree with TRBD1. The CDR3 covers 14 residues. Germline CDR1 reads SGHRS; CDR2 reads YFSETQ. J lost 7 bases, V lost 1 base, and 7 bases had no gene match. The CDR3 DNA follows: TGCGCCAGCAGCTTGTGGCAGGGGGAGGGTGGCTACACCTTC. Translating gives CASSLWQGEGGYTF.

This rearrangement joins TRBV18 to TRBJ1-1; D not certain. Germline V gene lookup returns CDR1 KGHSH and CDR2 LQKENI. Trimming removed 5 bases from V and 1 base from J, with 8 bases in between. The CDR3 has 13 residues. The DNA for the CDR3 is TGTGCCAGCTCAGAAGGCCAGAACACTGAAGCTTTCTTT. This gives the protein CASSEGQNTEAFF.

CDR3 DNA: TGTGCCAGCAGCGAAACGGGACGGACTCAGGATACGCAGTATTTT. Translation: CASSETGRTQDTQYF. V and J are TRBV5-6 and TRBJ2-3, with D perhaps given as TRBD1 or TRBD2 (5 bases each). V dropped 4 bases and J dropped 6 bases, with 18 bases sitting between them. The CDR3 totals 15 residues. Germline V gene sequence: CDR1 SGHDT, CDR2 YYEEEE.

The V call is TRBV4-1, the J call TRBJ2-7, with 7 bases identical to TRBD2. With V trimmed by 4 bases and J by 3 bases, 6 bases remained unmatched. The CDR3 sequence is 14 residues long. Germline CDR1 MGHRA, CDR2 YSYEKL. The CDR3 DNA reads TGCGCCAGCAGCCTGGGGGGGGGTGACTACGAGCAGTACTTC. Translating it yields CASSLGGGDYEQYF.

In nucleotides, the CDR3 is TGTGCCAGCAGAGAGAGCTCCTATAATTCACCCCTCCACTTT. Protein product: CASRESSYNSPLHF. The chain recombines TRBV25-1 with TRBJ1-6; D not resolved. Trimming left V 6 bases short and J 0 bases short, with 6 bases between. Germline V gives CDR1 MGHDK, CDR2 SYGVNS. The CDR3 extends over 14 amino acids.

This rearrangement joins TRBV3-1 (or the pseudogene TRBV3-2) to TRBJ2-7, with D possibly TRBD1 on 6 matching bases. Germline-derived CDR1 and CDR2 are LGHDT and YNNKEL (reference sequence). Trimming removed 3 bases from V and 7 bases from J, with 10 bases in between. There are 12 residues in the CDR3. CDR3 region: CASSQGALEQYF. The CDR3 nucleotides are TGTGCCAGCAGCCAGGGGGCCTTGGAGCAGTACTTC.

The V gene is TRBV2, the J gene TRBJ1-4; 7 bases line up with TRBD1. Per germline, CDR1 SNHLY and CDR2 FYNNEI. CDR3 length: 15 residues. Trimming cost V 6 bases and J 7 bases; bases outside gene matches: 11. The DNA for the CDR3 is TGTGCCAGCAGGGATGACAGGGAAGGAGGTGAAAAACTGTTTTTT. It encodes CASRDDREGGEKLFF.

The chain links TRBV7-9 to TRBJ1-1; D gene unclear. Deletions cut 1 base from V and 1 base from J, with 10 bases between. CDR3 size: 15 residues. The V gene's germline CDR1 is SEHNR and CDR2 FQNEAQ (reference sequence). The CDR3 region is CASSLELSGNTEAFF. CDR3 coding DNA: TGTGCCAGCAGCTTAGAACTTTCAGGGAACACTGAAGCTTTCTTT. Using reference TRBV7-9 and TRBJ1-1 for the parts outside the CDR3, the full variable domain is DTGVSQNPRHKITKRGQNVTFRCDPISEHNRLYWYRQTLGQGPEFLTYFQNEAQLEKSRLLSDRFSAERPKGSFSTLEIQRTEQGDSAMYLCASSLELSGNTEAFFGQGTRLTVV.

V is TRBV13 and J is TRBJ1-2, with unresolved D. V lost 3 bases and J lost 0, with 11 bases in between. Per the germline V gene, CDR1 is PRHDT and CDR2 is FYEKMQ (reference sequence). The CDR3 spans 15 residues. The CDR3 loop reads CASSFRQIPNYGYTF. CDR3 bases: TGTGCCAGCAGCTTTCGACAAATCCCTAACTATGGCTACACCTTC.

The chain links TRBV2 to TRBJ2-1; D remains ambiguous. With 6 bases removed from V and 0 bases from J, the gap between germline ends came to 12 bases. The CDR3 covers 15 residues. Germline CDR1 reads SNHLY; CDR2 reads FYNNEI. CDR3 coding DNA: TGTGCCAGCAGGGCCGACTCGAGCTCCTACAATGAGCAGTTCTTC. Amino acids: CASRADSSSYNEQFF.

The count of this clone is one. The chain is built from TRBV10-3 and TRBJ1-1; TRBD1 matches 8 bases. The V gene end was trimmed by 0 bases and the J gene end by 0 bases; junction bases not matched to a gene: 9. Germline V gives CDR1 ENHRY, CDR2 SYGVKD. This CDR3 has 18 amino acids. For the CDR3, the DNA is TGTGCCATCAGTGAGTCCCGACAGGGGAGGGCTATGAACACTGAAGCTTTCTTT. Its protein is CAISESRQGRAMNTEAFF.

The CDR3 here is CASRLRTGEPYEQYF. The DNA of the CDR3 is TGTGCCAGCAGGCTACGGACAGGGGAGCCCTACGAGCAGTACTTC. This rearrangement joins TRBV2 to TRBJ2-7, with 9 nucleotides matching TRBD1. Germline CDR1 reads SNHLY; CDR2 reads FYNNEI. The CDR3 contains 15 residues. V was clipped by 6 bases and J by 2 bases; unmatched bases: 8.

V usage is TRBV7-2 and J usage is TRBJ1-2, with D tentatively TRBD1 (5 bases). The ends were cut back, 5 bases at V and 7 bases at J, with 14 bases in the middle. Per the germline V gene, CDR1 is SGHTA and CDR2 is FQGNSA. This CDR3 is built from 13 residues. CDR3 amino acids: CASSPVGVGGYTF. CDR3 nucleotide sequence: TGTGCCAGCAGCCCCGTGGGGGTTGGTGGCTACACCTTC.

The V and J genes are TRBV11-2 and TRBJ2-3; 7 bases map to TRBD2. The germline V gene encodes CDR1 SGHAT and CDR2 FQNNGV. CDR3 size: 15 residues. V gave up 5 bases and J gave up 1 base; unmatched junction bases: 6. DNA for the CDR3: TGTGCCAGCAGCCTGGGGGGGGTCCGCACAGATACGCAGTATTTT. Amino acids: CASSLGGVRTDTQYF.

The chain employs TRBV30 and TRBJ1-3, with 9 bases fitting TRBD1. This CDR3 is built from 15 residues. J gave up 2 bases and V 5 bases, and 7 bases lay outside the gene matches. Germline V lookup: CDR1 GTSNPN, CDR2 SVGIG (reference sequence). CDR3 in DNA: TGTGCCTGGGGTCCCCGGGACAGGGCTGGAAACACCATATATTTT. It specifies CAWGPRDRAGNTIYF.

The rearrangement joins TRBV19 to TRBJ1-1; D remains ambiguous. Germline V gene data show CDR1 as LNHDA and CDR2 as SQIVND (reference sequence). The V gene lost 5 bases and the J gene lost 5 bases, with 9 bases spanning the gap. The CDR3 is 12 amino acids. The CDR3 loop reads CASSRRETEAFF. CDR3 coding DNA: TGTGCCAGTAGTCGGAGGGAGACTGAAGCTTTCTTT.

The chain carries TRBV28 and TRBJ2-3, with TRBD2 identical over 9 bases. V was pared by 5 bases and J by 4 bases, with 13 bases of the junction left unmatched. Germline CDR1 and CDR2: MDHEN and SYDVKM. This CDR3 is 17 amino acids long. The CDR3 bases are TGTGCCAGCAGTCCAACCATAGCGGGGGCGGGGGCAGATACGCAGTATTTT. It encodes CASSPTIAGAGADTQYF.

The chain has TRBV2 and TRBJ2-5; D is uncertain. Trimming stripped 5 bases from V and 5 bases from J, with 9 bases between. This CDR3 comprises 12 residues. Germline V CDR1 and CDR2: SNHLY, FYNNEI. CDR3 nucleotides: TGTGCCAGCAGTCGTTCTTCGGAGACCCAGTACTTC. This gives the protein CASSRSSETQYF.